This T cell receptor (beta chain) was sequenced in a study of cytomegalovirus exposure and HLA in healthy donors. Study findings and constraints: Specificity of three CMV-associated chains for CMV antigens was verified in vitro. The study labeled around 160 TCR beta chains cytomegalovirus-associated. TCR sequences were mostly rare, though some public TCRs occurred in many donors.

From the 120-subject validation cohort, which was separate from the approximately 670-subject first cohort, the donors were drawn. Produced via immunoSEQ multiplex PCR; TCRdb's table is partial and in-frame only. The sample lists some 130,000 clones, about 80% seen once, with 25% to 30% in the top ten. Concerning this clone: Its antigen is not known.

CDR1 and CDR2 from the germline V gene are WSHSY and SAAADI. V was trimmed by 7 bases and J by 9 bases, leaving 21 bases between them. The CDR3 sequence is 14 residues long. This clonotype was obtained from a man aged 25 to 45 in good health and CMV-seropositive. Sequenced input: PBMCs. The chain recombines TRBV10-2 with TRBJ1-1; no clear D. The DNA of the CDR3 is TGCGCCAGCACCCCCGATCGGGGTAGGTCTCAAGCTTTCTTT. This codes for CASTPDRGRSQAFF.